The T cell receptor beta chain described here comes from a study of memory CD4+ T cells and cytomegalovirus serostatus (dated by TCRdb to the late 2010s). Notes on the research overall: The cohort included some 35 healthy adults from Belgium, of whom 9 were CMV seropositive and some 24 were CMV seronegative. CD4+ memory TCRbeta repertoires of a Belgian cohort with known cytomegalovirus serostatus were sequenced in order to replicate a published TCR-based CMV serostatus classifier.

For this clone: The target of this receptor is not known. No per-base quality is available; no much larger clone lies one base away.

For this chain, trimming is 0 bases at the V end and 7 bases at the J end, and the number of junction bases without a gene match is 13. The germline V gene provides CDR1 SGDLS and CDR2 YYNGEE. The CDR3 holds 18 amino acids from the cysteine to the phenylalanine. The DNA shown is the 54-base CDR3, in frame from base 1. The Quick-DNA Microprep Kit was used to extract genomic DNA from the sorted cells. Amplification of TCRbeta DNA was done with the immunoSEQ hsTCRbeta kit, following the protocol from the manufacturer. TCRbeta libraries were sequenced on an Illumina MiSeq instrument. In the source study's methods: Following removal of out-of-frame sequences, around 2.4 million distinct TCRbeta sequences were retained, with an average of approximately 64,000 per individual. Each individual was scored according to the count of 160 or so previously reported CMV-associated TCRbeta sequences and the total productive distinct TCRbeta count. A beta-binomial model was reimplemented in Python, and random forests from scikit-learn, run with default parameters, were trained on data from the US cohort. On the Belgian cohort, classifier performance was reported as the median AUC, along with percentile confidence intervals, across 10,000 bootstrap iterations. TCRdb holds this immuneACCESS table with in-frame rearrangements only. Some clones are missing; in checked studies, unresolved V genes explain under half, and the rest has no known cause. For V, J and clone size, that table is used; D and trimming come from the DNA. The sample table lists fewer than 35,000 clones, 75% to 80% of them with a count of one. In total, the top ten clones hold less than 1.3% of the sample.

Results and caveats for the whole study, not just this receptor: The results were interpreted as suggesting that the CMV-associated TCR signature is largely present in the CD4+ memory repertoire. Unlike the original study, which covered naive and memory CD4+ and CD8+ populations, the Belgian study sequenced only CD4+CD45RO+ memory cells. Among the 150 or so previously reported CMV-associated TCRbeta sequences, about 71 showed up in the CD4+ memory repertoires, with each one found in between one and five individuals. The original-framework classifier achieved a median bootstrapped AUC of roughly 0.95 with a 95% CI of 0.76-1.00 on the Belgian cohort. CMV serostatus prediction reached a median bootstrapped AUC of roughly 0.96 with the original framework and 0.91 with a US-trained random forest.

A FACSAria II was used to sort memory CD4+ T cells, defined as single viable CD3+CD4+CD8-CD45RO+ cells. CMV serostatus was assessed using a Roche Elecsys assay, by which serum IgG against CMV pp150, pp28, p38 and p52 was detected. After thawing, total CD4+ T cells were enriched by positive selection with CD4 magnetic microbeads. The samples came from a separate study whose specific focus was interrogating the CD4+ T cell memory repertoire. Following standard operating procedures, peripheral blood mononuclear cells were isolated and cryopreserved, while serum was kept at -80 degrees C. The staining relied on CD3-PerCP (BW264/56), CD4-APC (RPA-T4), CD45RO-PE (UCHT1) and CD8-Pacific Orange (3B5) antibodies, and Sytox blue was used to exclude non-viable cells.

The sample comprised memory CD4+ T cells from blood. The receptor comes from an adult in good health and CMV-seronegative. The sequence is built from TRBV9 and TRBJ2-3; TRBD2 matches 11 bases in the middle. The CDR3 protein sequence reads: CASSVVGLAGGQRNTQYF. The nucleotides are TGTGCCAGCAGCGTAGTGGGCCTAGCGGGGGGCCAGAGGAATACGCAGTATTTT.